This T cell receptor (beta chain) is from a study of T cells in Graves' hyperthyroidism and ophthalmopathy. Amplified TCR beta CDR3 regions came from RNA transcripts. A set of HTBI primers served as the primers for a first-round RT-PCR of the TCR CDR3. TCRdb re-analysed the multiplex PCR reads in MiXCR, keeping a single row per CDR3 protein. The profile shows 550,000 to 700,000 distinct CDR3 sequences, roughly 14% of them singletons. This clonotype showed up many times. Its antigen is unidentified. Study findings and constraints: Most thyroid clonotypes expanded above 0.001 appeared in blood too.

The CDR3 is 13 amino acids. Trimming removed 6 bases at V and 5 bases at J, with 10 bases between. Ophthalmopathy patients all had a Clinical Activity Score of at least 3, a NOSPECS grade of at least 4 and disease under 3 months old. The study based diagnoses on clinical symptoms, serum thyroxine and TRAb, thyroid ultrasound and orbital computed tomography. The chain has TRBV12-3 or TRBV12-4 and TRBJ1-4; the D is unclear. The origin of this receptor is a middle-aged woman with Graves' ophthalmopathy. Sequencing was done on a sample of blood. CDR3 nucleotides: TGTGCCAGCAGCCCGGAGTTGAATGAAAAACTGTTTTTT. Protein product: CASSPELNEKLFF.